The 15 T cell receptor beta chains given below trace back to one sample, sequenced in a study of blood T cell repertoires in COVID-19. TCRdb keeps only in-frame clones here, not all; method: immunoSEQ multiplex PCR. The sample comprises about 180,000 clones, 80% to 90% of which are singletons, and approximately 10% rests with the top ten. Specimen: peripheral blood. These receptors were collected from a human donor with active or convalescent COVID-19. The donor label of this sample is uncertain.

The V call is TRBV11-2, the J call TRBJ2-3; 10 bases are shared with TRBD2. The ends lost 4 bases at V and 4 bases at J; junction bases unmatched: 5. Germline V gene data show CDR1 as SGHAT and CDR2 as FQNNGV. CDR3 size: 15 residues. Written as DNA, the CDR3 is TGTGCCAGCAGCTCTACTAGCGGGGAATCAGATACGCAGTATTTT. Protein: CASSSTSGESDTQYF.

The rearrangement joins TRBV7-2 to TRBJ1-1; D is ambiguous. Germline CDR1 and CDR2: SGHTA and FQGNSA. The V gene lost 3 bases and the J gene lost 1 base, with 12 bases spanning the gap. CDR3 length: 15 residues. CDR3 nucleotide sequence: TGTGCCAGCAGCTTCTCATCCAGGCGGAACACTGAAGCTTTCTTT. As protein: CASSFSSRRNTEAFF.

The V and J genes are TRBV19 and TRBJ2-1, with 13 nucleotides matching TRBD2. Germline assignment: CDR1 LNHDA and CDR2 SQIVND (reference sequence). The CDR3 sequence is 14 residues long. Trimming cost V 8 bases and J 13 bases; bases outside gene matches: 11. The CDR3 nucleotides read TGTGCCAGTTCCCTTCCGGGACTAGCGGGACCACAGTTCTTC. It is translated as CASSLPGLAGPQFF.

This clone was seen a handful of times. The chain has TRBV28 and TRBJ1-1; possibly TRBD1 for D (6 bases). The CDR3 runs 14 residues. V was cut by 3 bases and J by 2 bases, with 10 bases left in between. Per the germline V gene, CDR1 is MDHEN and CDR2 is SYDVKM. This chain's CDR3 is CASSLYRENTEAFF. In nucleotides, the CDR3 is TGTGCCAGCAGTTTGTACAGGGAAAACACTGAAGCTTTCTTT.

This chain joins TRBV7-2 and TRBJ2-7; no clear D gene. The CDR3 length is 14 residues. Trimming removed 3 bases at V and 0 bases at J, with 9 bases between. Per the germline V gene, CDR1 is SGHTA and CDR2 is FQGNSA. CDR3: CASSFSRSSYEQYF. The CDR3 DNA sequence: TGTGCCAGCAGCTTCTCGCGGAGCTCCTACGAGCAGTACTTC.

CDR3 loop: CASSSGGGTIYF. DNA for the CDR3: TGTGCCAGCAGCTCTGGGGGAGGGACCATATATTTT. The chain is built from TRBV7-2 and TRBJ1-3; weak D call: TRBD1 (5 bases). Per the germline V gene, CDR1 is SGHTA and CDR2 is FQGNSA. V was clipped by 4 bases and J by 10 bases, with 11 bases between them. This CDR3 spans 12 amino acids. Variable domain in full (rest from reference TRBV7-2 and TRBJ1-3): GAGVSQSPSNKVTEKGKDVELRCDPISGHTALYWYRQSLGQGLEFLIYFQGNSAPDKSGLPSDRFSAERTGGSVSTLTIQRTQQEDSAVYLCASSSGGGTIYFGEGSWLTVV.

The rearrangement uses TRBV3-1 (or the pseudogene TRBV3-2) and TRBJ2-5, with D tentatively TRBD1 (5 bases). This CDR3 is built from 16 residues. Per the germline V gene, CDR1 is LGHDT and CDR2 is YNNKEL (reference sequence). V shed 0 bases and J shed 1 base, with 12 bases lying between them. CDR3 bases: TGTGCCAGCAGCCAAGATCAGGCCAGGGTCCAAGAGACCCAGTACTTC. Residues: CASSQDQARVQETQYF.

The chain uses TRBV11-3 and TRBJ2-1, with a possible D match to TRBD1 (6 bases). From germline, CDR1 is SGHNT and CDR2 YENEEA. The V end lost 1 base, the J end lost 0 bases, and 19 bases lay between the germline ends. The CDR3 loop spans 19 amino acids. CDR3 in DNA: TGTGCCAGCAGCTTAGGCAGGGGACACGTTAGGAGCTCCTACAATGAGCAGTTCTTC. The encoded protein is CASSLGRGHVRSSYNEQFF. Complete variable domain (other parts from reference TRBV11-3 and TRBJ2-1): EAGVVQSPRYKIIEKKQPVAFWCNPISGHNTLYWYLQNLGQGPELLIRYENEEAVDDSQLPKDRFSAERLKGVDSTLKIQPAELGDSAVYLCASSLGRGHVRSSYNEQFFGPGTRLTVL.

This clone was recorded only once. The chain carries TRBV28 and TRBJ2-7; no clear D. The germline gives CDR1 MDHEN, CDR2 SYDVKM. Trimming removed 2 bases at V and 3 bases at J, with 5 bases between. The CDR3 consists of 12 residues. The CDR3 DNA is TGTGCCAGCAGTTTAATTAGCTACGAGCAGTACTTC. It yields the protein CASSLISYEQYF. Looking up the rest from reference TRBV28 and TRBJ2-7 gives the full variable domain: DVKVTQSSRYLVKRTGEKVFLECVQDMDHENMFWYRQDPGLGLRLIYFSYDVKMKEKGDIPEGYSVSREKKERFSLILESASTNQTSMYLCASSLISYEQYFGPGTRLTVT.

The V and J genes are TRBV7-2 and TRBJ1-1, with 8 nucleotides matching TRBD1. Trimming cost V 6 bases and J 9 bases; bases outside gene matches: 15. Germline CDR1 reads SGHTA; CDR2 reads FQGNSA. CDR3 length: 15 residues. CDR3 amino acids: CASRPPQGALIKAFF. In DNA form, the CDR3 reads TGTGCCAGCAGACCTCCTCAGGGGGCGCTGATAAAAGCTTTCTTT.

The V call is TRBV28, the J call TRBJ2-2; possibly TRBD1 for D (5 bases). The CDR3 has 15 amino acids. Germline CDR1 is MDHEN and CDR2 is SYDVKM. V dropped 8 bases and J dropped 0 bases, with 13 bases sitting between them. The CDR3 is CASQGSFANTGELFF. In DNA form, the CDR3 reads TGTGCCAGCCAGGGTTCCTTCGCGAACACCGGGGAGCTGTTTTTT.

Comments on this clone: The identical CDR3 is also encoded by other nucleotide sequences in the sample. The chain has TRBV2 and TRBJ1-2; 9 bases agree with TRBD1. CDR1 and CDR2 (germline): SNHLY, FYNNEI. CDR3 size: 15 residues. V trimming: 1 base; J trimming: 5 bases; junction bases outside the gene matches: 5. The CDR3 spells CASSEETGGVYGYTF. CDR3 DNA sequence: TGTGCCAGCAGTGAAGAAACAGGGGGCGTTTATGGCTACACCTTC. Based on the CDR3 plus reference TRBV2 and TRBJ1-2, the full variable domain is EPEVTQTPSHQVTQMGQEVILRCVPISNHLYFYWYRQILGQKVEFLVSFYNNEISEKSEIFDDQFSVERPDGSNFTLKIRSTKLEDSAMYFCASSEETGGVYGYTFGSGTRLTVV.

This chain joins TRBV29-1 and TRBJ1-3; 10 nucleotides align to TRBD1. V trimming: 2 bases; J trimming: 4 bases; junction bases outside the gene matches: 5. Germline assignment: CDR1 SQVTM and CDR2 ANQGSEA. CDR3 size: 15 residues. CDR3 amino acids: CSVETGTGAGNTIYF. In DNA, the CDR3 is TGCAGCGTTGAAACCGGGACAGGGGCCGGAAACACCATATATTTT.

The CDR3: CASSLGRGGQISYEQYF. As DNA, the CDR3 is TGTGCCAGCAGCTTAGGCCGAGGGGGACAGATAAGCTACGAGCAGTACTTC. The chain has TRBV11-2 and TRBJ2-7, with 7 bases that match TRBD1. Per the germline V gene, CDR1 is SGHAT and CDR2 is FQNNGV. The CDR3 consists of 17 residues. The ends lost 1 base at V and 3 bases at J; junction bases unmatched: 12.

Comments on this clone: At the DNA level, this CDR3 is encoded by other sequences in the same sample as well. The rearrangement joins TRBV9 to TRBJ2-1, with 9 nucleotides matching TRBD2. This CDR3 region has 15 residues. Germline CDR1 is SGDLS and CDR2 is YYNGEE. V gave up 4 bases and J gave up 0 bases; unmatched junction bases: 2. The CDR3 protein is CASSLSGSSYNEQFF. The CDR3 DNA reads TGTGCCAGCAGCCTTAGCGGGAGCTCCTACAATGAGCAGTTCTTC.